One and the same sample provided the 8 T cell receptor beta chains below, sequenced in a study of shared clonotypes between healthy human individuals. Repertoires were generated with immunoSEQ multiplex PCR, while TCRdb's copy carries only in-frame clones and drops some. The sample carries about a million clones, around three quarters recorded once. The sample consisted of memory CD4+ T cells from PBMCs. Subset specified: CD45RA-negative fraction. The source is a man between 18 and 35 years old in good health. Some clones in this sample may be carry-over from other donors' samples.

The J gene is TRBJ2-5, the V gene TRBV7-6; 7 bases fit TRBD1. The trim removed 5 bases at V and 3 bases at J, leaving 6 bases unmatched. Germline V gene data show CDR1 as SGHVS and CDR2 as FNYEAQ. The CDR3 length is 14 residues. The CDR3 DNA is TGTGCCAGCAGCGCGGCCAGGGGGAAAGAGACCCAGTACTTC. This sequence encodes CASSAARGKETQYF.

This clone was recorded at least ten times. Other DNA sequences in the sample encode the same CDR3. V is TRBV30 and J is TRBJ2-3; D gene unclear. V was cut by 1 base and J by 2 bases, with 1 base left in between. The CDR3 has 11 amino acids. CDR1 and CDR2 from the germline V gene are GTSNPN and SVGIG (reference sequence). DNA of the CDR3: TGTGCCTGGAGTGCCACAGATACGCAGTATTTT. This codes for CAWSATDTQYF.

As DNA, the CDR3 is TGTGCCAGCAGTGTTGACAGACTCTCCTATGGCTACACCTTC. This sequence encodes CASSVDRLSYGYTF. The chain has TRBV2 and TRBJ1-2; D possibly corresponds to TRBD1 (5 bases). The length of the CDR3 is 14 residues. The V end lost 4 bases, the J end lost 4 bases, and 13 bases lay between the germline ends. The germline CDR1 and CDR2 sequences are SNHLY and FYNNEI.

The rearrangement joins TRBV7-3 to TRBJ2-3; tentative D call: TRBD1 (5 bases). V was shortened by 2 bases and J by 0 bases, with 12 bases between the two germline ends. Germline assignment: CDR1 SGHTA and CDR2 FQGTGA. The CDR3 is made up of 16 amino acids. The CDR3 here is CASSLGADSSTDTQYF. CDR3 DNA: TGTGCCAGCAGCTTAGGGGCGGATTCAAGCACAGATACGCAGTATTTT.

This clone was observed many times. The chain links TRBV28 to TRBJ1-5, with D possibly TRBD1 on 5 matching bases. The germline V gene has CDR1 MDHEN and CDR2 SYDVKM. Deletions cut 7 bases from V and 4 bases from J, with 17 bases between. CDR3 length equals 15 residues. CDR3 amino acids: CASKIGVLWNQPQHF. Here the CDR3 DNA reads TGTGCCAGCAAAATAGGGGTGTTGTGGAATCAGCCCCAGCATTTT.

The chain is built from TRBV27 and TRBJ2-1, with a tentative D call TRBD2 (5 bases). The V end lost 1 base, the J end lost 9 bases, and 7 bases lay between the germline ends. Looked up from germline, CDR1 is MNHEY and CDR2 is SMNVEV (reference sequence). The CDR3 consists of 12 residues. This CDR3 is CASSLYEGEQFF. The CDR3 nucleotides are TGTGCCAGCAGTTTATACGAGGGTGAGCAGTTCTTC.

This sequence joins TRBV5-5 and TRBJ1-2; maybe TRBD1 (6 bases). Germline assignment: CDR1 SGHKS and CDR2 YYEKEE (reference sequence). V was trimmed by 6 bases and J by 6 bases, leaving 18 bases between them. CDR3 length: 14 amino acids. For the CDR3, the DNA is TGTGCCAGCAATCCTAGGGGGGCCGGGGATGGCTACACCTTC. Amino acid sequence: CASNPRGAGDGYTF.

CDR3 DNA sequence: TGTGCCAGCAGCTCAGGGACGGCGAGGGGCGAGCAGTACTTC. It translates to CASSSGTARGEQYF. The V gene is TRBV7-2, the J gene TRBJ2-7; D assignment may be TRBD1 or TRBD2 (5 bases each). From germline, CDR1 is SGHTA and CDR2 FQGNSA. The CDR3 is 14 residues long. The V end was cut by 4 bases, the J end by 6 bases, with 16 bases between.